This TCR beta chain is from a study of blood T cell repertoires in COVID-19. V was pared by 4 bases and J by 7 bases, with 5 bases of the junction left unmatched. Germline V lookup: CDR1 SGDLS, CDR2 YYNGEE. The CDR3 consists of 14 residues. Some clones are missing from TCRdb's copy, which holds only in-frame ones; the method was immunoSEQ multiplex PCR. This sample has more than 80,000 clones; approximately 86% occur once, and the top ten carry roughly 1.7%. This receptor was taken from a man of 80 years or more with acute or convalescent COVID-19. This sequence joins TRBV9 and TRBJ1-6; 7 bases match TRBD1. The sequenced sample consisted of peripheral blood. CDR3 region: CASSTTGDNSPLHF. CDR3 DNA: TGTGCCAGCAGCACCACAGGGGACAATTCACCCCTCCACTTT.